Listed below are T cell receptor beta chains from one sample, sequenced in a study of blood T cell repertoires in COVID-19. Assay: immunoSEQ multiplex PCR; the TCRdb copy retains only in-frame clones and omits some. Counted here are approximately 100,000 clones, 85% occurring once; the ten biggest clones make up approximately 40%. Sequencing was performed on peripheral blood. The receptors originated from a man older than 75 with acute or convalescent COVID-19. Both conserved end residues are part of each CDR3. The D gene is left open where the match is weak. Only some rows state a clone size, as once, few, many or a class for expanded clones.

v_gene	d_gene	j_gene	abundance	CDR3aa	CDR3nt
TRBV5-1	.	TRBJ1-4	.	CASSLPGELREKLFF	TGCGCCAGCAGCTTACCGGGTGAATTAAGGGAAAAACTGTTTTTT
TRBV7-3	TRBD2	TRBJ2-1	.	CASTPLAGAYNEQFF	TGTGCCAGCACCCCTCTAGCGGGTGCCTACAATGAGCAGTTCTTC
TRBV12-1	.	TRBJ2-1	.	CASSYRNPLDTAYNEQFF	TGTGCCAGCAGCTACCGTAACCCACTTGACACTGCCTACAATGAGCAGTTCTTC
TRBV29-1	.	TRBJ2-7	.	CSVEPYEQYF	TGCAGCGTTGAACCTTACGAGCAGTACTTC
TRBV7-3	TRBD2	TRBJ2-1	.	CASSFPTSGSSYNEQFF	TGTGCCAGCAGCTTCCCGACTAGCGGGAGCTCCTACAATGAGCAGTTCTTC
TRBV4-1	TRBD1	TRBJ2-5	.	CASSQDSRTGVTQYF	TGCGCCAGCAGCCAAGATTCGCGGACAGGGGTGACCCAGTACTTC
TRBV29-1	.	TRBJ2-3	.	CSVGGGYGTTDTQYF	TGCAGCGTTGGAGGCGGGTATGGGACTACAGATACGCAGTATTTT
TRBV10-2	TRBD2	TRBJ2-2	.	CASSVGLAGANGELFF	TGCGCCAGCAGTGTAGGGTTAGCGGGAGCCAACGGGGAGCTGTTTTTT
TRBV7-2	TRBD1	TRBJ1-3	.	CASSSRDRGLGNTIYF	TGTGCCAGCAGCTCAAGGGACAGGGGGCTTGGAAACACCATATATTTT
TRBV7-9	TRBD1	TRBJ1-5	.	CASSQAGTANQPQHF	TGTGCCAGCAGCCAGGCCGGGACAGCGAATCAGCCCCAGCATTTT
TRBV5-6	.	TRBJ1-3	.	CASSSFRLQTRNTIYF	TGTGCCAGCAGCTCGTTTAGGTTGCAGACAAGAAACACCATATATTTT
TRBV7-2	.	TRBJ2-7	.	CASSPFPESSYEQYF	TGTGCCAGCAGCCCCTTTCCGGAGAGCTCCTACGAGCAGTACTTC
TRBV29-1	TRBD1	TRBJ1-2	.	CSVLGQGEGYTF	TGCAGCGTTCTGGGACAGGGTGAAGGCTACACCTTC
TRBV7-9	TRBD1	TRBJ1-6	medium-sized	CASSASGQGDNSPLHF	TGTGCCAGCAGCGCGTCGGGACAGGGCGATAATTCACCCCTCCACTTT
TRBV3-1/TRBV3-2	TRBD1	TRBJ1-6	.	CASSLRQGYSPLHF	TGTGCCAGCAGCCTCCGACAGGGGTATTCACCCCTCCACTTT
TRBV24-1	.	TRBJ2-6	.	CATSDSRNWGANVLTF	TGTGCCACCAGTGATTCCAGGAATTGGGGGGCCAACGTCCTGACTTTC
TRBV27	TRBD2	TRBJ2-7	.	CASSLKTASGYEQYF	TGTGCCAGCAGTTTAAAAACCGCTAGCGGCTACGAGCAGTACTTC
TRBV12-5	.	TRBJ2-1	once	CASGLAQIGGGEQFF	TGTGCTAGTGGTTTGGCGCAAATAGGCGGAGGTGAGCAGTTCTTC
TRBV23-1	.	TRBJ2-5	.	CASSQHPLGAETQYF	TGCGCCAGCAGTCAACACCCGTTGGGGGCAGAGACCCAGTACTTC
TRBV27	.	TRBJ2-1	.	CASSPPTYNEQFF	TGTGCCAGCAGTCCCCCCACTTACAATGAGCAGTTCTTC
TRBV7-8	.	TRBJ1-5	.	CASSSPGRGNQPQHF	TGTGCCAGCAGCTCACCCGGTCGGGGCAATCAGCCCCAGCATTTT
TRBV5-8	TRBD1	TRBJ2-3	.	CASSTGTGGATDTQYF	TGTGCCAGCAGCACCGGGACAGGGGGCGCGACAGATACGCAGTATTTT
TRBV6-5	TRBD1	TRBJ2-7	.	CASILETGNNEQYF	TGTGCCAGCATACTCGAGACAGGGAACAACGAGCAGTACTTC
TRBV6-5	.	TRBJ2-7	.	CASSYSFLMASYEQYF	TGTGCCAGCAGTTACTCATTTCTCATGGCCTCCTACGAGCAGTACTTC
TRBV29-1	.	TRBJ2-5	few	CSMSGGMGQGQETQYF	TGCAGCATGTCCGGTGGGATGGGGCAGGGTCAAGAGACCCAGTACTTC
TRBV27	TRBD2	TRBJ2-4	.	CASSPHLGRGREAGDRYF	TGTGCCAGCAGTCCCCACCTGGGAAGAGGGCGGGAGGCGGGCGATCGGTACTTC
TRBV7-3	TRBD2	TRBJ2-1	few	CASSGVAGPYNEQFF	TGTGCCAGCAGCGGGGTAGCGGGACCCTACAATGAGCAGTTCTTC
TRBV7-6	TRBD1	TRBJ2-2	.	CASSPWTGGTAGELFF	TGTGCCAGCAGCCCCTGGACAGGGGGTACCGCCGGGGAGCTGTTTTTT
TRBV6-5	.	TRBJ1-5	.	CASSPTPVQPQHF	TGTGCCAGCAGTCCCACCCCAGTTCAGCCCCAGCATTTT
TRBV4-1	TRBD1	TRBJ1-5	.	CASSQRQGSLQPQHF	TGCGCCAGCAGCCAAAGACAGGGATCTTTACAGCCCCAGCATTTT
TRBV3-1/TRBV3-2	TRBD2	TRBJ2-1	.	CASSQTPGLEGEQFF	TGTGCCAGCAGCCAAACCCCGGGACTAGAAGGTGAGCAGTTCTTC
TRBV3-1/TRBV3-2	.	TRBJ1-2	.	CASSQEQGKGLYGYTF	TGTGCCAGCAGCCAAGAGCAGGGAAAAGGCCTCTATGGCTACACCTTC
TRBV4-2	.	TRBJ1-2	.	CASSPTLAGDYGYTF	TGTGCCAGCAGCCCGACGTTGGCAGGGGACTATGGCTACACCTTC
TRBV6-5	.	TRBJ1-6	.	CASQGYNSPLHF	TGTGCCAGCCAGGGGTATAATTCACCCCTCCACTTT
TRBV7-2	.	TRBJ2-5	.	CASPAGVDYQETQYF	TGTGCCAGCCCGGCTGGAGTGGACTACCAAGAGACCCAGTACTTC
TRBV7-2	.	TRBJ2-5	.	CASRPQGLVEETQYF	TGTGCCAGCAGACCACAGGGTCTAGTGGAAGAGACCCAGTACTTC
TRBV6-2/TRBV6-3	TRBD2	TRBJ2-3	.	CASSASGRGATQYF	TGTGCCAGCAGTGCTAGCGGGAGAGGAGCTACGCAGTATTTT
TRBV7-9	.	TRBJ2-2	.	CASSSQPSAGELFF	TGTGCCAGCAGCTCTCAACCTAGCGCCGGGGAGCTGTTTTTT
TRBV27	TRBD1	TRBJ1-1	.	CASSRTGGPGYTEAFF	TGTGCCAGCAGTAGGACAGGGGGTCCTGGTTACACTGAAGCTTTCTTT
TRBV19	.	TRBJ1-5	.	CASHPQGGNQPQHF	TGTGCCTCCCACCCCCAGGGAGGGAATCAGCCCCAGCATTTT
TRBV7-3	.	TRBJ2-2	.	CASSRDYTGELFF	TGTGCCAGCAGTCGGGACTACACCGGGGAGCTGTTTTTT
TRBV7-8	TRBD2	TRBJ2-2	.	CASSLKGYSGSSNTGELFF	TGTGCCAGCAGCTTAAAGGGGTATAGCGGGAGCTCGAACACCGGGGAGCTGTTTTTT
TRBV27	TRBD2	TRBJ2-7	.	CASSLGGGGNEQYF	TGTGCCAGCAGTTTAGGCGGCGGGGGGAACGAGCAGTACTTC
TRBV6-5	.	TRBJ1-2	.	CASSQGRGGGGYTF	TGTGCCAGCAGCCAAGGCCGAGGGGGGGGCGGCTACACCTTC
TRBV11-3	.	TRBJ2-1	.	CASSRGTGRGGSYNEQFF	TGTGCCAGCAGCCGAGGGACAGGCCGGGGAGGGTCCTACAATGAGCAGTTCTTC
TRBV7-8	.	TRBJ1-5	.	CASSPRGVEGAWAQHF	TGTGCCAGCAGCCCCCGGGGGGTGGAAGGGGCCTGGGCCCAGCATTTT
TRBV5-5	TRBD1	TRBJ1-5	.	CASSSDPTGVNQPQHF	TGTGCCAGCAGCTCGGACCCGACAGGGGTCAATCAGCCCCAGCATTTT
TRBV18	.	TRBJ1-4	.	CASSPPGQSNEKLFF	TGTGCCAGCTCACCACCCGGACAGAGTAATGAAAAACTGTTTTTT
TRBV5-5	.	TRBJ1-3	.	CASSFFGDTGNTIYF	TGTGCCAGCAGTTTTTTCGGGGACACTGGAAACACCATATATTTT
TRBV5-4	TRBD1	TRBJ2-7	.	CASSLTGGVYEQYF	TGTGCCAGCAGCTTAACAGGGGGCGTTTACGAGCAGTACTTC